The text below deals with one T cell receptor (beta chain). As yet, its antigen is unknown. A multiplex PCR was run with 60 Vbeta primers and 13 Jbeta primers. The table came from immunoSEQ multiplex PCR; TCRdb's copy has only in-frame clones and leaves some out. The sample features over 75,000 clones, with approximately 6% in its top ten. Germline V gives CDR1 SGHTA, CDR2 FQGNSA. The length of the CDR3 is 15 residues. The V end was cut by 0 bases, the J end by 5 bases, with 13 bases between. This sample was taken from a study of cytomegalovirus exposure and HLA in healthy donors. The study, taken as a whole, reports: High specificity and sensitivity for cytomegalovirus status were reported for the classifier. TCR association rates varied by HLA locus in a later analysis, with DRB1 highest and HLA-C lowest. Cytomegalovirus-associated status was assigned to roughly 160 TCR beta chains. It is likely that the observed cluster of highly shared sequence variants was a sequencing artifact.

The V gene is TRBV7-2, the J gene TRBJ1-1; D might be TRBD1 (5 bases). The source is a girl under 18 in good health and CMV-seropositive. Sequenced material: PBMCs. The CDR3 DNA follows: TGTGCCAGCAGCTTAGCGGGGGGATATGGGACTGAAGCTTTCTTT. Its protein product is CASSLAGGYGTEAFF.